Shown below are 18 T cell receptor beta chains from a single sample sequenced in a study of shared clonotypes between healthy human individuals (dated by TCRdb to about 2020). CD8 naive samples consisted of CD45RO-negative cells that were positively selected for CCR7, yielding a CD45RA+CCR7+ population without TemRA cells. Preparation of the library involved the immunoSEQ multiplex PCR assay. TCRdb provides this immuneACCESS table in a form limited to in-frame rearrangements. Some clones are lacking; in checked studies, under half of them reflect an unresolved V gene, and why the rest are absent is not known. A total of roughly 2 million clones appear in this sample, approximately 94% of them only once. Approximately 1.2% of the sample is taken by the ten largest. What was sequenced was naive CD8+ T cells sorted from blood. The cell subset or site label corresponds to: CD45RA+CCR7+. These receptors came from a man younger than 35 in good health.

This chain links TRBV27 with TRBJ1-6; D is unclear. Germline CDR1 MNHEY, CDR2 SMNVEV (reference sequence). V lost 3 bases and J lost 8, with 20 bases in between. The length of the CDR3 is 17 residues. The DNA of the CDR3 is TGTGCCAGCAGTTTCATCGGGTGGAGTGGGAAAGATTCACCCCTCCACTTT. Translation: CASSFIGWSGKDSPLHF.

The chain has TRBV30 and TRBJ2-7; 12 bases are shared with TRBD2. The J segment lost 6 bases and the V segment lost 1 base, leaving 7 bases of the junction unmatched. CDR3 length: 15 amino acids. Germline assignment: CDR1 GTSNPN and CDR2 SVGIG (reference sequence). The CDR3 protein is CAWSGGSGLAGEQYF. CDR3 nucleotide sequence: TGTGCCTGGAGTGGGGGATCGGGACTAGCGGGCGAGCAGTACTTC.

The J gene is TRBJ2-7, the V gene TRBV19; the D gene could be TRBD1 or TRBD2 (6 bases each). Germline CDR1 LNHDA, CDR2 SQIVND (reference sequence). V lost 4 bases, J lost 4 bases, and 17 bases lay in between. There are 15 residues in the CDR3. CDR3 nucleotides: TGTGCCAGTAGTACCGGGGGCGGCAAGAGGTACGAGCAGTACTTC. Amino acids: CASSTGGGKRYEQYF.

The sample holds a few counts of this clone. The chain employs TRBV19 and TRBJ1-1; D is ambiguous. The CDR3 runs 14 residues. V shed 5 bases and J shed 4 bases, with 14 bases lying between them. Germline V gene lookup returns CDR1 LNHDA and CDR2 SQIVND (reference sequence). CDR3 nucleotides: TGTGCCAGTAGTTTCACCCCAGCGGGCACTGAAGCTTTCTTT. Translation: CASSFTPAGTEAFF.

The rearrangement links TRBV19 to TRBJ1-2; D remains ambiguous. Germline CDR1 is LNHDA and CDR2 is SQIVND (reference sequence). V lost 3 bases and J lost 0, with 14 bases in between. The CDR3 length is 16 residues. For the CDR3, the DNA is TGTGCCAGTAGTATGAGACGGAGTGGGTCTAACTATGGCTACACCTTC. Its protein is CASSMRRSGSNYGYTF.

This clone was counted a few times. The gene calls are TRBV2 and TRBJ1-1; no clear D gene. Germline-derived CDR1 and CDR2 are SNHLY and FYNNEI. V was clipped by 11 bases and J by 1 base, with 8 bases between them. The CDR3 spans 11 residues. CDR3 nucleotide sequence: TGTGCCTACGAGGGGAACACTGAAGCTTTCTTT. This translates into CAYEGNTEAFF.

V and J are TRBV19 and TRBJ1-1; D not certain. The CDR3 spans 14 residues. Germline V gives CDR1 LNHDA, CDR2 SQIVND (reference sequence). Trimming shortened V by 2 bases and J by 4 bases, and 11 bases separated the two germline ends. This CDR3 reads CASSIYGWGTEAFF. CDR3 bases: TGTGCCAGTAGTATATACGGGTGGGGCACTGAAGCTTTCTTT. The full variable domain, completed using reference TRBV19 and TRBJ1-1, is DGGITQSPKYLFRKEGQNVTLSCEQNLNHDAMYWYRQDPGQGLRLIYYSQIVNDFQKGDIAEGYSVSREKKESFPLTVTSAQKNPTAFYLCASSIYGWGTEAFFGQGTRLTVV.

V and J are TRBV6-5 and TRBJ1-2, with 7 bases that match TRBD1. The CDR3 has 12 amino acids. Germline V gene data show CDR1 as MNHEY and CDR2 as SVGAGI. Losses at the gene ends were 0 bases for V and 10 bases for J; bases not matched to a gene: 2. CDR3 nucleotide sequence: TGTGCCAGCAGTTACTCAGGGACAGCCTACACCTTC. Translation: CASSYSGTAYTF.

CDR3 coding DNA: TGTGCCAGCAGCTATTGGTCAGTCCCTCGGAGTGCTGAAGCTTTCTTT. This gives the protein CASSYWSVPRSAEAFF. The J gene is TRBJ1-1, the V gene TRBV7-9; unclear D gene. V lost 4 bases and J lost 6, with 21 bases in between. Germline CDR1 and CDR2: SEHNR and FQNEAQ (reference sequence). CDR3 size: 16 residues.

The chain employs TRBV27 and TRBJ2-1, with D maybe TRBD2 (6 bases). The CDR3 loop spans 14 amino acids. V was pared by 5 bases and J by 6 bases, with 14 bases between. Looked up from germline, CDR1 is MNHEY and CDR2 is SMNVEV (reference sequence). The CDR3 DNA follows: TGTGCCAGCAGTAAAGGGATGGGGGGCAATGAGCAGTTCTTC. Translating gives CASSKGMGGNEQFF.

In the case of this clone: The sample contains more than one DNA sequence encoding this CDR3. The chain couples TRBV2 to TRBJ2-1; 14 bases are shared with TRBD2. J was trimmed by 4 bases and V by 6 bases; bases with no gene match: 5. This CDR3 has 16 amino acids. Per the germline V gene, CDR1 is SNHLY and CDR2 is FYNNEI. The CDR3 reads CASRRLAGGPYNEQFF. The CDR3, as DNA: TGTGCCAGCAGGAGACTAGCGGGGGGGCCTTACAATGAGCAGTTCTTC.

This clone was seen just once. This chain connects TRBV11-2 to TRBJ2-3, with D uncertain. CDR3 length: 12 amino acids. Trimming shortened V by 5 bases and J by 2 bases, and 5 bases separated the two germline ends. Germline CDR1 and CDR2: SGHAT and FQNNGV. The CDR3 region is CASSPDTDTQYF. CDR3 nucleotides: TGTGCCAGCAGCCCAGACACAGATACGCAGTATTTT.

This clone was counted a single time. The chain uses TRBV10-1 and TRBJ2-3; no reliable D call. From germline, CDR1 is WNHNN and CDR2 SYGVQD (reference sequence). The CDR3 spans 13 residues. V lost 2 bases and J 1 base, leaving 4 bases between the germline ends. The CDR3 nucleotides read TGCGCCAGCAGTGAGCCCGGCACAGATACGCAGTATTTT. Translated: CASSEPGTDTQYF.

This rearrangement joins TRBV4-3 to TRBJ2-1, with D hard to call. The V and J ends lost 2 bases and 12 bases respectively, with 26 bases between them. CDR1 is LGHNA, CDR2 YSLEER, per germline. The CDR3 is made up of 17 amino acids. The DNA of the CDR3 is TGCGCCAGCAGCCAACCCGCGGCGCCCTATCCCCATAGTGTGCAGTTCTTC. Amino acids: CASSQPAAPYPHSVQFF.

The CDR3 sequence: CASSPRDSGLKQYF. CDR3 sequence (DNA): TGTGCCAGCAGCCCCCGGGACAGCGGCCTCAAGCAGTACTTC. The chain is built from TRBV7-9 and TRBJ2-7; 7 bases fit TRBD1. This CDR3 has 14 amino acids. Germline values: CDR1 SEHNR, CDR2 FQNEAQ (reference sequence). V lost 5 bases and J lost 8; bases outside the gene matches: 12.

As concerns this clone: This specimen includes other DNA sequences encoding the same CDR3. V gene TRBV29-1 combines with J gene TRBJ1-1; no clear D. The CDR3 is 16 residues long. The germline V and J ends were trimmed by 3 bases and 0 bases, with 17 bases remaining between them. Germline lookup yields CDR1 SQVTM and CDR2 ANQGSEA. CDR3 sequence: CSVDARGVGVNTEAFF. CDR3 nucleotides: TGCAGCGTTGATGCTCGGGGAGTAGGTGTGAACACTGAAGCTTTCTTT.

The chain has TRBV11-2 and TRBJ2-2, with TRBD1 as a possible D gene (5 bases). The CDR3 runs to 14 residues. CDR1 and CDR2 from the germline V gene are SGHAT and FQNNGV. V lost 5 bases, J lost 6 bases, and 13 bases lay in between. Written as DNA, the CDR3 is TGTGCCAGCAGCGAAAGGGGATCCGCCGGGGAGCTGTTTTTT. This codes for CASSERGSAGELFF.

CDR3 region: CASSRRTAGANVLTF. The CDR3 DNA sequence: TGTGCCAGCAGCCGGCGGACAGCTGGGGCCAACGTCCTGACTTTC. This chain joins TRBV13 and TRBJ2-6; D perhaps matches TRBD1 (6 bases). Per germline, CDR1 PRHDT and CDR2 FYEKMQ (reference sequence). CDR3 length: 15 residues. The V and J ends lost 5 bases and 2 bases respectively, with 10 bases between them.